The 30 T cell receptor beta chains below were found in one sample sequenced in a study of cytomegalovirus exposure and HLA in healthy donors. Amplification used 60 Vbeta primers and 13 Jbeta primers. Sequenced by immunoSEQ multiplex PCR; TCRdb stores in-frame clones only, minus some. This sample carries about 220,000 clones, 82% of them seen once, and the ten largest clones take approximately 6.5%. Sequencing was carried out using PBMCs. These receptors were collected from a man aged 40-50 years in good health and CMV-seropositive.

The V gene is TRBV29-1, the J gene TRBJ1-3, with 7 bases lining up with TRBD1. There are 14 residues in the CDR3. The trim removed 3 bases at V and 4 bases at J, leaving 6 bases unmatched. Germline-derived CDR1 and CDR2 are SQVTM and ANQGSEA. The CDR3 DNA reads TGCAGCGTTGAGAAAAGGGGGCCCGGAAACACCATATATTTT. It codes for CSVEKRGPGNTIYF. Drawing the rest from reference TRBV29-1 and TRBJ1-3, the complete variable domain is SAVISQKPSRDICQRGTSLTIQCQVDSQVTMMFWYRQQPGQSLTLIATANQGSEATYESGFVIDKFPISRPNLTFSTLTVSNMSPEDSSIYLCSVEKRGPGNTIYFGEGSWLTVV.

CDR3 sequence reads: CASSTLAGTPSGANVLTF. CDR3 DNA sequence: TGCGCCAGCAGCACTCTTGCCGGGACTCCTTCTGGGGCCAACGTCCTGACTTTC. The chain couples TRBV4-1 to TRBJ2-6; maybe TRBD2 (6 bases). The CDR3 runs 18 residues. V lost 5 bases and J lost 1, with 18 bases in between. CDR1 and CDR2 (germline): MGHRA, YSYEKL.

This clone was seen more than once but under ten times. J is TRBJ1-3 and V is TRBV5-1, with a possible D match to TRBD1 (5 bases). The germline CDR1 and CDR2 sequences are SGHRS and YFSETQ. The CDR3 runs 16 residues. V gave up 4 bases and J gave up 4 bases, with 18 bases separating them. The CDR3 loop reads CASSPGTGPWGNTIYF. CDR3 coding DNA: TGCGCCAGCAGCCCTGGAACAGGTCCGTGGGGAAACACCATATATTTT.

The V and J genes are TRBV14 and TRBJ1-2; D ambiguous. V was cut by 4 bases and J by 0 bases, with 6 bases left in between. The CDR3 is made up of 13 amino acids. The germline V gene has CDR1 SGHDN and CDR2 FVKESK. In DNA form, the CDR3 reads TGTGCCAGCAGCCCGGGAGCTAACTATGGCTACACCTTC. Protein sequence: CASSPGANYGYTF.

The rearrangement links TRBV6-5 to TRBJ2-7; tentatively, D is TRBD1 (5 bases). This CDR3 spans 13 amino acids. Germline V CDR1 and CDR2: MNHEY, SVGAGI. V was shortened by 4 bases and J by 6 bases, with 13 bases between the two germline ends. The DNA for the CDR3 is TGTGCCAGCAGTTGGGGTGGGGCGAGCGAGCAGTACTTC. This gives the protein CASSWGGASEQYF.

The chain has TRBV7-9 and TRBJ2-7; 9 bases are a match to TRBD2. The germline V gene encodes CDR1 SEHNR and CDR2 FQNEAQ (reference sequence). V was clipped by 3 bases and J by 7 bases; unmatched bases: 1. This CDR3 contains 12 residues. For the CDR3, the DNA is TGTGCCAGCAGCTTCCTAGCGGGAGAGCAGTACGTC. It yields the protein CASSFLAGEQYV.

This clone was seen only a few times. The rearrangement uses TRBV7-7 and TRBJ2-1; 8 bases align to TRBD2. J was trimmed by 1 base and V by 0 bases; bases with no gene match: 2. Germline V gene sequence: CDR1 SSHAT, CDR2 FNYEAQ (reference sequence). This CDR3 spans 16 amino acids. Written as DNA, the CDR3 is TGTGCCAGCAGCTTAGCTTTAGCGGGATCCTACAATGAGCAGTTCTTC. Translating gives CASSLALAGSYNEQFF. The full variable domain, its missing parts supplied by reference TRBV7-7 and TRBJ2-1, is GAGVSQSPRYKVTKRGQDVTLRCDPISSHATLYWYQQALGQGPEFLTYFNYEAQPDKSGLPSDRFSAERPEGSISTLTIQRTEQRDSAMYRCASSLALAGSYNEQFFGPGTRLTVL.

The chain recombines TRBV9 with TRBJ2-3, with 7 bases lining up with TRBD2. CDR3 length equals 12 residues. With V trimmed by 3 bases and J by 11 bases, 6 bases remained unmatched. From germline, CDR1 is SGDLS and CDR2 YYNGEE. CDR3 loop: CASSGVWGGQYF. CDR3 nucleotides: TGTGCCAGCAGCGGGGTGTGGGGGGGGCAGTATTTT.

The rearrangement joins TRBV6-5 to TRBJ2-5; perhaps TRBD2 as D (6 bases). This CDR3 region has 15 residues. With 6 bases removed from V and 1 base from J, the gap between germline ends came to 15 bases. CDR1 is MNHEY, CDR2 SVGAGI, per germline. The chain's CDR3 is CASSRLGTPQETQYF. The CDR3 DNA reads TGTGCCAGCAGCCGACTTGGGACTCCCCAAGAGACCCAGTACTTC.

This chain connects TRBV4-1 to TRBJ1-5; perhaps TRBD1 as D (5 bases). In germline, CDR1 is MGHRA, CDR2 YSYEKL. V was shortened by 3 bases and J by 3 bases, with 12 bases between the two germline ends. The CDR3 length is 15 residues. The CDR3 here is CASSQRDSSNQPQHF. The CDR3, as DNA: TGCGCCAGCAGCCAGCGGGACTCTTCCAATCAGCCCCAGCATTTT.

The genes are TRBV2 and TRBJ2-3; no clear D gene. CDR1 and CDR2 from the germline V gene are SNHLY and FYNNEI. V lost 7 bases and J lost 5, with 10 bases in between. This CDR3 contains 12 residues. The DNA of the CDR3 is TGTGCCAGCACGGAGAGAGGAGATACGCAGTATTTT. It is translated as CASTERGDTQYF.

This chain joins TRBV27 and TRBJ2-1; D is unclear. The CDR3 contains 15 residues. V was shortened by 2 bases and J by 0 bases, with 8 bases between the two germline ends. The V gene's germline CDR1 is MNHEY and CDR2 SMNVEV (reference sequence). In DNA, the CDR3 is TGTGCCAGCAGTTTAAGTCTAAACTCCTACAATGAGCAGTTCTTC. Translation: CASSLSLNSYNEQFF.

This clone has a single count. V and J are TRBV29-1 and TRBJ2-7, with 10 nucleotides matching TRBD1. The CDR3 totals 13 residues. The germline V gene has CDR1 SQVTM and CDR2 ANQGSEA. The V gene end was trimmed by 5 bases and the J gene end by 5 bases; junction bases not matched to a gene: 6. The CDR3 sequence: CSVFPGQGNEQYF. As DNA, the CDR3 is TGCAGCGTTTTCCCGGGACAGGGGAACGAGCAGTACTTC.

For this clone: One end of the junction does not line up with germline, which may come from a read error. The chain carries TRBV7-7 and TRBJ2-5; 8 bases are shared with TRBD2. This CDR3 region has 18 residues. Germline CDR1 reads SSHAT; CDR2 reads FNYEAQ (reference sequence). The CDR3 DNA reads as TGTGCTAGCAGCTTAGGGCGTCAAGGGACTAGATTCCCGGAGACCCAGTACTTC. Translated: CASSLGRQGTRFPETQYF.

V usage is TRBV29-1 and J usage is TRBJ2-2, with TRBD1 matching 10 bases. The CDR3 runs to 13 residues. Trimming removed 7 bases from V and 5 bases from J; junction bases left unmatched: 4. Germline CDR1 reads SQVTM; CDR2 reads ANQGSEA. The DNA of the CDR3 is TGCAGCGCCCGGGACAGGGGAACCGGGGAGCTGTTTTTT. It yields the protein CSARDRGTGELFF.

This chain uses TRBV10-1 with TRBJ2-1; D ambiguous. V lost 4 bases and J lost 9, with 16 bases in between. Germline loops: CDR1 WNHNN, CDR2 SYGVQD (reference sequence). The CDR3 is 14 residues long. In DNA, the CDR3 is TGCGCCAGCAGTGTATCTAGTAGGTTGGCTGAGCAGTTCTTC. It yields the protein CASSVSSRLAEQFF.

This clone has only a few counts. CDR3 coding DNA: TGTGCCAGCACCCCCGGGACAGGAGTAGGCTACACCTTC. It encodes CASTPGTGVGYTF. The rearrangement joins TRBV18 to TRBJ1-2; 8 bases are shared with TRBD1. CDR1 and CDR2 (germline): KGHSH, LQKENI. This CDR3 is 13 amino acids long. With 8 bases clipped from V and 8 bases from J, the junction kept 10 bases outside the gene matches.

This clone occurred once. CDR3 DNA: TGTGCCACCAGCAGAGGGTCGGTAGCGGGAGGACTCGCAGATACGCAGTATTTT. Translated: CATSRGSVAGGLADTQYF. V usage is TRBV15 and J usage is TRBJ2-3; TRBD2 agrees at 10 bases. The junction had 11 bases not matched to a gene; V was cut back by 1 base and J by 4 bases. This CDR3 spans 18 amino acids. The germline V gene encodes CDR1 LNHNV and CDR2 YYDKDF (reference sequence). The entire variable domain, with the rest obtained from reference TRBV15 and TRBJ2-3, is as follows: DAMVIQNPRYQVTQFGKPVTLSCSQTLNHNVMYWYQQKSSQAPKLLFHYYDKDFNNEADTPDNFQSRRPNTSFCFLDIRSPGLGDTAMYLCATSRGSVAGGLADTQYFGPGTRLTVL.

The V call is TRBV18, the J call TRBJ1-1, with TRBD1 as a possible D gene (6 bases). V was shortened by 9 bases and J by 4 bases, with 12 bases between the two germline ends. The CDR3 consists of 12 residues. The germline V gene encodes CDR1 KGHSH and CDR2 LQKENI. CDR3 region: CASQGSGTEAFF. The CDR3 DNA reads TGTGCCAGTCAGGGGTCGGGCACTGAAGCTTTCTTT.

CDR3 nucleotide sequence: TGCGCCAGCAGGACGACGTCAGGGAACCCCTACGAGCAGTACTTC. It is translated as CASRTTSGNPYEQYF. The rearrangement links TRBV5-1 to TRBJ2-7; D is possibly TRBD1 (5 bases). The CDR3 runs to 15 residues. V dropped 5 bases and J dropped 2 bases, with 17 bases sitting between them. Germline CDR1 is SGHRS and CDR2 is YFSETQ.

In its sample, this clone was seen a few times. V and J are TRBV6-6 and TRBJ2-7; D is perhaps TRBD2 (6 bases). Trimming removed 5 bases at V and 2 bases at J, with 10 bases between. Per germline, CDR1 MNHNY and CDR2 SVGAGI (reference sequence). CDR3 length: 13 residues. CDR3 in amino acids: CASSRDSTYEQYF. The CDR3 DNA follows: TGTGCCAGCAGTAGGGACTCCACCTACGAGCAGTACTTC.

The chain is built from TRBV29-1 and TRBJ1-4; TRBD1 is a possible D gene (6 bases). The germline V gene has CDR1 SQVTM and CDR2 ANQGSEA. The CDR3 sequence is 13 residues long. V lost 5 bases to trimming and J lost 6 bases, with 13 bases between them. Here the CDR3 reads CSVQGSAYEKLFF. CDR3 bases: TGCAGCGTTCAGGGGTCGGCGTATGAAAAACTGTTTTTT.

The gene calls are TRBV9 and TRBJ2-3, with TRBD2 matching over 13 bases. Germline CDR1 reads SGDLS; CDR2 reads YYNGEE. After removal of 2 bases from V and 1 base from J, the junction contained 1 base not matched to a gene. The CDR3 has 16 amino acids. CDR3 loop: CASSVGLAGGTDTQYF. For the CDR3, the DNA is TGTGCCAGCAGCGTCGGACTAGCGGGAGGCACAGATACGCAGTATTTT.

The CDR3 region has the DNA TGTGCCAGCAGCCCACAGTACACAGATACGCAGTATTTT. This translates into CASSPQYTDTQYF. V is TRBV5-4 and J is TRBJ2-3; D unresolved. The V end lost 4 bases, the J end lost 2 bases, and 8 bases lay between the germline ends. Germline V gives CDR1 SGHNT, CDR2 YYREEE (reference sequence). The CDR3 extends over 13 amino acids. Full variable domain (outside the CDR3, taken from reference TRBV5-4 and TRBJ2-3): ETGVTQSPTHLIKTRGQQVTLRCSSQSGHNTVSWYQQALGQGPQFIFQYYREEENGRGNFPPRFSGLQFPNYSSELNVNALELDDSALYLCASSPQYTDTQYFGPGTRLTVL.

Written as DNA, the CDR3 is TGTGCCAGCAGTCATTGGTCCAGGCCGAGCTCCTACAATGAGCAGTTCTTC. Translated: CASSHWSRPSSYNEQFF. This rearrangement joins TRBV27 to TRBJ2-1, with D unresolved. CDR1 is MNHEY and CDR2 is SMNVEV in the germline V gene (reference sequence). The ends were cut back, 5 bases at V and 0 bases at J, with 17 bases in the middle. The CDR3 sequence is 17 residues long.

The chain has TRBV19 and TRBJ2-5; 7 bases map to TRBD2. CDR3 length: 13 amino acids. CDR1 LNHDA and CDR2 SQIVND come from the germline V gene (reference sequence). The ends lost 7 bases at V and 3 bases at J; junction bases unmatched: 5. The DNA of the CDR3 is TGTGCCAGTACTAATCGGGGGGAAGAGACCCAGTACTTC. It translates to CASTNRGEETQYF.

The V call is TRBV6-5, the J call TRBJ2-7; 9 nucleotides line up with TRBD1. CDR1 is MNHEY and CDR2 is SVGAGI in the germline V gene. CDR3 length: 15 amino acids. V dropped 5 bases and J dropped 0; count of bases not matched to a gene: 5. The DNA of the CDR3 is TGTGCCAGCAGTGCGCGGACAGGGGACTCCTACGAGCAGTACGTC. Its translation is CASSARTGDSYEQYV.

The rearrangement uses TRBV27 and TRBJ1-1, with 7 bases matching TRBD1. CDR1 is MNHEY and CDR2 is SMNVEV in the germline V gene (reference sequence). This CDR3 is 12 amino acids long. The V segment lost 6 bases and the J segment 7 bases; nucleotides outside the gene matches: 5. CDR3 nucleotides: TGTGCCAGCAGCGACAGGGCCTATGAAGCTTTCTTT. This encodes CASSDRAYEAFF.

This clone is a singleton in its sample. The chain joins TRBV27 to TRBJ2-1, with 7 bases aligning to TRBD1. Germline CDR1 reads MNHEY; CDR2 reads SMNVEV (reference sequence). V lost 5 bases and J lost 5; bases outside the gene matches: 12. This CDR3 region has 16 residues. In nucleotides, the CDR3 is TGTGCCAGCAGTCCCGGGGTAGGGGGCAGTGACAATGAGCAGTTCTTC. It translates to CASSPGVGGSDNEQFF.

This clone was found once. This chain joins TRBV9 and TRBJ2-7; possibly TRBD2 for D (6 bases). Germline CDR1 reads SGDLS; CDR2 reads YYNGEE. The CDR3 contains 16 residues. The V and J ends lost 4 bases and 6 bases respectively, with 23 bases between them. Written as DNA, the CDR3 is TGTGCCAGCAGCCTCCTCCTTAGCGGAGAGGGGTCCGAGCAGTACTTC. The encoded protein is CASSLLLSGEGSEQYF.